Reported below is one TCR beta chain. Its specificity is not known. The sample belongs to a study of a mutant IDH1 vaccine in newly diagnosed glioma. Background on the study: Following radiotherapy alone, or alongside temozolomide cycles, vaccination was started after an interval of 4-6 weeks. Most patients had radiochemotherapy with temozolomide before enrollment; others had one alone. Whole-study results and caveats: Shifts in the top peripheral T cell clonotypes seemed unrelated to pseudoprogression.

As to time point: week 5, during vaccination. Topical imiquimod was applied with each vaccine dose, which held 300 ug of mutant IDH1 20-mer peptide. Each of the donors came in with new WHO grade 3 or 4 astrocytomas that were IDH1-mutant and ATRX-lost. Some clones are missing from TCRdb's copy, which holds only in-frame ones; the method was immunoSEQ multiplex PCR. The sample includes roughly 30,000 clones, roughly nine tenths of them seen just once. The V gene's germline CDR1 is SEHNR and CDR2 FQNEAQ (reference sequence). The CDR3 is made up of 12 amino acids. V dropped 8 bases and J dropped 3 bases, with 8 bases sitting between them.

Sequencing was performed on peripheral blood mononuclear cells (PBMCs), taken from a glioma patient whose treatment included an IDH1 peptide vaccine. The receptor was derived from a woman between 40 and 55 years old with glioma. Some clones in this sample may be carry-over from other donors' samples. J is TRBJ1-5 and V is TRBV7-9, with D hard to call. DNA of the CDR3: TGTGCCAGCCGGGGTCCCAATCAGCCCCAGCATTTT. It specifies CASRGPNQPQHF.